This is a list of T cell receptor beta chains from one sample in a study of blood T cells in healthy people across ages. TCRdb reprocessed the 5' RACE reads with MiXCR, giving one entry per CDR3 protein. The sample lists roughly 700,000 distinct CDR3 sequences, 25% seen once, with under 9.5% in the top ten. The sample was also linked to a second study, of T cells of mothers and their children.

Sample: blood. The receptors originated from a boy aged 10-17 years in good health. The CDR3 runs from the conserved cysteine through the conserved F or W. The D gene is left open where the match is weak. Size is omitted from some rows. Given values are once, few, many or a class for expanded clones.

d_gene	j_gene	abundance	v_gene	len	CDR3nt	CDR3aa
TRBD2	TRBJ2-5	.	TRBV28	14	TGTGCCAGCAGTCCACTAGCGGGACCAGAGACCCAGTACTTC	CASSPLAGPETQYF
.	TRBJ2-7	.	TRBV21-1	11	TGTGCCAGCAGCACAGGGGAAGGGCAGTACTTC	CASSTGEGQYF
.	TRBJ2-6	few	TRBV5-1	17	TGCGCCAGCAGCCTTACCCCTTACCTATCTGGGGCCAACGTCCTGACTTTC	CASSLTPYLSGANVLTF
TRBD1	TRBJ1-1	once	TRBV6-1	17	TGTGCCAGCAGTGAAGCAGACAGGGGCGTCATGAACACTGAAGCTTTCTTT	CASSEADRGVMNTEAFF
TRBD2	TRBJ2-3	few	TRBV14	14	TGTGCCAGCAACCGAGCGGGAGGCACAGATACGCAGTATTTT	CASNRAGGTDTQYF
.	TRBJ2-2	few	TRBV27	15	TGTGCCAGCAGTGTCAGCAGCGCGAACACCGGGGAGCTGTTTTTT	CASSVSSANTGELFF
TRBD2	TRBJ2-1	.	TRBV27	15	TGTGCCAGCAGACGTAGCGGGAGCTCCTACAATGAGCAGTTCTTC	CASRRSGSSYNEQFF
.	TRBJ2-2	few	TRBV29-1	11	TGCAGCGTCACTCGGGCCGGGGAGCTGTTTTTT	CSVTRAGELFF
.	TRBJ2-6	few	TRBV19	15	TGTGCCAGTAGTACCGGGGGCTCTGGGGCCAACGTCCTGACTTTC	CASSTGGSGANVLTF
.	TRBJ2-5	few	TRBV11-3	16	TGTGCCAGCAGCCTCCTCTTTGGACAGAGGACGGAGACCCAGTACTTC	CASSLLFGQRTETQYF
TRBD1	TRBJ2-1	.	TRBV7-9	15	TGTGCCAGCAGCTTAGCCCAGGGGGCATTGGATGAGCAGTTCTTC	CASSLAQGALDEQFF
.	TRBJ2-5	.	TRBV7-9	14	TGTGCCAGCAGCTTAGCGCCCCTAGAAGAGACCCAGTACTTC	CASSLAPLEETQYF
TRBD2	TRBJ2-2	many	TRBV7-3	15	TGTGCCAGCAGCGTCAGCGGGGGGATTGCCGGGGAGCTGTTTTTT	CASSVSGGIAGELFF
.	TRBJ1-5	.	TRBV14	17	TGTGCCAGCAGCCAAGTCAAGAACAGGTATTTGAGTCAGCCCCAGCATTTT	CASSQVKNRYLSQPQHF
TRBD2	TRBJ2-1	few	TRBV6-2/TRBV6-3	13	TGTGCCACCCTTAATTCGGGGGGGCGAGAGCAGTTCTTC	CATLNSGGREQFF
.	TRBJ1-1	few	TRBV3-1	15	TGTGCCAGCAGCCAAGATTCGGGGGGGAACACTGAAGCTTTCTTT	CASSQDSGGNTEAFF
TRBD1	TRBJ1-2	.	TRBV20-1	14	TGCAGTGCTCTTAGACAGGGCCAAAACTATGGCTACACCTTC	CSALRQGQNYGYTF
.	TRBJ2-6	many	TRBV5-1	20	TGCGCCAGCAGCTCTGGACAGATACAAGACCTACTCTCTGGGGCCAACGTCCTGACTTTC	CASSSGQIQDLLSGANVLTF
.	TRBJ2-5	few	TRBV28	10	TGTGCCAGCAATGAGGGGACCCAGTACTTC	CASNEGTQYF
.	TRBJ2-5	.	TRBV6-2/TRBV6-3	14	TGTGCCAGCAAACCCCCGCGGTACCAAGAGACCCAGTACTTC	CASKPPRYQETQYF
.	TRBJ1-5	few	TRBV4-2	15	TGTGCCAGCAGCCAAGATGCAAGAGGCAATCAGCCCCAGCATTTT	CASSQDARGNQPQHF
.	TRBJ1-5	few	TRBV6-5	15	TGTGCCAGCAGTTTCGGACGGGATAGCAATCAGCCCCAGCATTTT	CASSFGRDSNQPQHF
.	TRBJ2-1	.	TRBV7-9	16	TGTGCCAGCAGCCTGACAACAGGTACGAACCTCAATGAGCAGTTCTTC	CASSLTTGTNLNEQFF
.	TRBJ1-2	.	TRBV14	15	TGTGCCAGCAGCCAAGAGAACAGGGCAGGCTATGGCTACACCTTC	CASSQENRAGYGYTF
.	TRBJ2-5	few	TRBV29-1	12	TGCAGCGTTGAGGCAGCGCGGCAGACCCAGTACTTC	CSVEAARQTQYF
.	TRBJ2-1	.	TRBV7-3	21	TGTGCCAGCAGCTTAATATCGAGACGGGAGGACAGCCGTTTTCCCTACAATGAGCAGTTCTTC	CASSLISRREDSRFPYNEQFF
.	TRBJ2-6	.	TRBV24-1	16	TGTGCCACCAGTGACTCGGGCCGCTCTGGGGCCAACGTCCTGACTTTC	CATSDSGRSGANVLTF
.	TRBJ1-1	few	TRBV12-3/TRBV12-4	15	TGTGCCAGCAGTTCCCTTGGGGGGGCCTGGACTGAAGCTTTCTTT	CASSSLGGAWTEAFF
.	TRBJ2-6	.	TRBV4-1	17	TGCGCCAGCAGCCAAGATTCGGTCTACTCTGGGGCCAACGTCCTGACTTTC	CASSQDSVYSGANVLTF
.	TRBJ2-7	few	TRBV28	16	TGTGCCAGCAGTTTTGGTCCTTTGGGGAATGGGGACGAGCAGTACTTC	CASSFGPLGNGDEQYF
.	TRBJ2-7	few	TRBV6-5	15	TGTGCCAGCAGTAGCGACCCTTCGTCGACCTACGAGCAGTACTTC	CASSSDPSSTYEQYF
TRBD2	TRBJ2-7	.	TRBV4-1	16	TGCGCCAGCAGCCCCGGGACTAGCGGGAGTAACTACGAGCAGTACTTC	CASSPGTSGSNYEQYF
TRBD1	TRBJ1-3	.	TRBV4-3	17	TGCGCCAGCAGCCAGTACCCGGGACAGCCCCCTGGAAACACCATATATTTT	CASSQYPGQPPGNTIYF
TRBD1	TRBJ1-2	.	TRBV7-9	16	TGTGCCAGCAGCTCGCGGGGACAGATCGATAACTATCGCTACACCTTC	CASSSRGQIDNYRYTF
.	TRBJ1-4	few	TRBV10-3	16	TGTGCCATCAGTGAGTCGTCCTCTGCAACTAATGAAAAACTGTTTTTT	CAISESSSATNEKLFF
TRBD1	TRBJ2-1	.	TRBV5-1	15	TGCGCCAGCAGCTTGGCGGGACAGGGCGACAATGAGCAGTTCTTC	CASSLAGQGDNEQFF
.	TRBJ1-5	few	TRBV28	15	TGTGCCAGCAGTGCGCTCCGGGACGACAATCAGCCCCAGCATTTT	CASSALRDDNQPQHF
.	TRBJ1-2	.	TRBV2	13	TGTGCCAGCAGTGGATCAAATCCCGGAAAATACACCTTC	CASSGSNPGKYTF
TRBD2	TRBJ2-1	.	TRBV5-1	18	TGCGCCAGCAGCCGCCCTATAGCGGGAGAAACGGACTACAATGAGCAGTTCTTC	CASSRPIAGETDYNEQFF
.	TRBJ2-7	few	TRBV21-1	16	TGTGCCAGCAGCAAGAGTGTAGGACTAGCGAGACCAGAGCAGTACTTC	CASSKSVGLARPEQYF
TRBD2	TRBJ2-3	.	TRBV10-3	17	TGTGCCATCAGGGAAACTAGCGGGGGGCCCACCACAGATACGCAGTATTTT	CAIRETSGGPTTDTQYF
.	TRBJ1-5	.	TRBV6-6	16	TGTGCCAGCGGGGCGGGGAAATGGCATAGCAATCAGCCCCAGCATTTT	CASGAGKWHSNQPQHF
.	TRBJ1-2	few	TRBV27	14	TGTGCCAGCAGTTCTTTAGGCCCCGGGCATGGCTACACCTTC	CASSSLGPGHGYTF
TRBD1	TRBJ2-7	.	TRBV27	15	TGTGCCAGCAGTTCCCCCCTGACAGGGGCGGGGGAGCAGTACTTC	CASSSPLTGAGEQYF
.	TRBJ1-2	.	TRBV29-1	13	TGCAGCGTTGCGGGGCCAGGGCCCTATGGCTACACCTTC	CSVAGPGPYGYTF
TRBD2	TRBJ2-3	few	TRBV5-1	14	TGCGCCAGCAAACCGGGACTAGCCTCAGATACGCAGTATTTT	CASKPGLASDTQYF
.	TRBJ2-5	.	TRBV29-1	13	TGCAGCGTTGTGGCTCTCCTACAAGAGACCCAGTACTTC	CSVVALLQETQYF
.	TRBJ1-2	.	TRBV7-9	15	TGTGCCAGCAGCTTAGCGGGGGAAGCTAACTATGGCTACACCTTC	CASSLAGEANYGYTF
TRBD1	TRBJ1-4	few	TRBV7-2	16	TGTGCCAGCAGCTTGCAACAGGGGGAGGCTAATGAAAAACTGTTTTTT	CASSLQQGEANEKLFF
.	TRBJ2-7	few	TRBV4-1	13	TGCGCCAGCAGCCAGGGGGAAAGAAGCGAGCAGTACTTC	CASSQGERSEQYF
.	TRBJ1-1	.	TRBV20-1	13	TGCAGTGCCGAGGGACTTAAGAACACTGAAGCTTTCTTT	CSAEGLKNTEAFF